The 17 T cell receptor beta chains below come from one sample, sequenced in a study of CD8 T cells in ankylosing spondylitis. TCRdb redid the calling of the 5' RACE reads with MiXCR, one entry per CDR3 protein. The data contain some 400,000 distinct CDR3 sequences, more than 20% of them seen just once; the ten biggest clones take up approximately 15%. Whole-study findings and limits: A motif of several highly homologous TCR beta variants was seen as apparently characteristic of ankylosing spondylitis blood.

These receptors lack a known antigen. The sample was blood, either unsorted or a sorted T cell fraction (not recorded which). These receptors were taken from a male donor with ankylosing spondylitis.

J is TRBJ2-2 and V is TRBV15; TRBD2 is a possible D gene (6 bases). This CDR3 contains 18 residues. The germline V and J ends were trimmed by 0 bases and 4 bases, with 18 bases remaining between them. CDR1 is LNHNV, CDR2 YYDKDF, per germline (reference sequence). This CDR3 is CATSRDHGLGGITGELFF. The DNA of the CDR3 is TGTGCCACCAGCAGAGATCATGGTCTGGGCGGGATCACCGGGGAGCTGTTTTTT.

V and J are TRBV7-6 and TRBJ2-7, with no clear D. Germline CDR1 is SGHVS and CDR2 is FNYEAQ. The CDR3 sequence is 14 residues long. Trimming pared 5 bases from V and 4 bases from J, leaving 15 bases between. The chain's CDR3 is CASSPAAQLYEQYF. CDR3 bases: TGTGCCAGCAGCCCGGCGGCGCAGTTGTACGAGCAGTACTTC.

The chain links TRBV5-1 to TRBJ1-1; tentatively, D is TRBD1 (5 bases). Germline assignment: CDR1 SGHRS and CDR2 YFSETQ. The CDR3 extends over 14 amino acids. Between the trimmed V and J ends, which lost 4 bases and 4 bases, there was a span of 14 bases. CDR3 sequence (DNA): TGCGCCAGCAGCACCGAGTGGGGGGGCACTGAAGCTTTCTTT. This sequence encodes CASSTEWGGTEAFF.

The chain couples TRBV28 to TRBJ2-7; 7 bases map to TRBD1. The CDR3 is 15 residues long. Germline CDR1 and CDR2: MDHEN and SYDVKM. V dropped 6 bases and J dropped 7; count of bases not matched to a gene: 15. CDR3 in amino acids: CASSQLYRGTGEQYF. The CDR3, as DNA: TGTGCCAGCAGCCAACTCTACAGGGGAACGGGTGAGCAGTACTTC. The full variable domain, with the rest looked up from reference TRBV28 and TRBJ2-7, is DVKVTQSSRYLVKRTGEKVFLECVQDMDHENMFWYRQDPGLGLRLIYFSYDVKMKEKGDIPEGYSVSREKKERFSLILESASTNQTSMYLCASSQLYRGTGEQYFGPGTRLTVT.

This clonotype appeared many times. The chain carries TRBV6-2 or TRBV6-3 and TRBJ2-1; 12 bases align to TRBD2. The germline V gene has CDR1 MNHEY and CDR2 SVGEGT. The junction had 15 bases not matched to a gene; V was cut back by 6 bases and J by 9 bases. The CDR3 is 17 amino acids. The CDR3 loop is CASSHRLAGVSGSEQFF. The CDR3 nucleotides are TGTGCCAGCAGCCACCGACTAGCGGGAGTGTCTGGGAGTGAGCAGTTCTTC.

The chain employs TRBV4-3 and TRBJ2-1; the match to TRBD2 covers 10 bases. Germline CDR1 is LGHNA and CDR2 is YSLEER. The trim removed 2 bases at V and 12 bases at J, leaving 7 bases unmatched. The CDR3 covers 14 residues. The CDR3 bases are TGCGCCAGCAGCCAACTTCAGCGGGAGGGTGGGCAGTTCTTC. Residues: CASSQLQREGGQFF.

This clonotype has more than one count but fewer than ten. The V call is TRBV24-1, the J call TRBJ2-7; 13 nucleotides line up with TRBD2. Germline V gene sequence: CDR1 KGHDR, CDR2 SFDVKD. J was trimmed by 4 bases and V by 7 bases; bases with no gene match: 6. The CDR3 sequence is 15 residues long. Written as DNA, the CDR3 is TGTGCCACCAGACGGACTAGCGGGAGAACATACGAGCAGTACTTC. The encoded protein is CATRRTSGRTYEQYF.

DNA of the CDR3: TGCGCCAGCAGCTCTCCGGGACCCTCGAACACTGAAGCTTTCTTT. Translated: CASSSPGPSNTEAFF. The chain uses TRBV5-1 and TRBJ1-1, with D tentatively TRBD1 (5 bases). V was cut by 3 bases and J by 1 base, with 13 bases left in between. Looked up from germline, CDR1 is SGHRS and CDR2 is YFSETQ. The CDR3 has 15 residues.

This chain joins TRBV5-1 and TRBJ2-5; 7 nucleotides align to TRBD1. The CDR3 contains 16 residues. Trimming cost V 4 bases and J 5 bases; bases outside gene matches: 14. CDR1 SGHRS and CDR2 YFSETQ come from the germline V gene. CDR3 loop: CASSRRDSFFGETQYF. The CDR3, as DNA: TGCGCCAGCAGCCGACGGGACAGCTTTTTTGGGGAGACCCAGTACTTC.

For the CDR3, the DNA is TGTGCCAGCAGCTTAGCCGAGCACCTAACAGATACGCAGTATTTT. Protein: CASSLAEHLTDTQYF. The chain has TRBV7-9 and TRBJ2-3; D ambiguous. V was cut by 0 bases and J by 3 bases, with 10 bases left in between. This CDR3 spans 15 amino acids. Germline V gene sequence: CDR1 SEHNR, CDR2 FQNEAQ (reference sequence).

The chain links TRBV4-1 to TRBJ2-2; D is ambiguous. Germline assignment: CDR1 MGHRA and CDR2 YSYEKL. CDR3 size: 15 residues. Between the trimmed V and J ends, which lost 1 base and 3 bases, there was a span of 9 bases. CDR3 nucleotides: TGCGCCAGCAGCCAAGGTCTAGTTGACACCGGGGAGCTGTTTTTT. Translation: CASSQGLVDTGELFF.

The genes are TRBV5-1 and TRBJ2-1, with 7 positions matching TRBD2. CDR3 length equals 16 residues. Germline values: CDR1 SGHRS, CDR2 YFSETQ. Trimming removed 0 bases from V and 0 bases from J; junction bases left unmatched: 3. CDR3 nucleotides: TGCGCCAGCAGCTTGGGACTAGCCCCCTCCTACAATGAGCAGTTCTTC. Its protein product is CASSLGLAPSYNEQFF.

This rearrangement joins TRBV12-3 or TRBV12-4 to TRBJ2-5; 12 bases fit TRBD2. After removal of 5 bases from V and 5 bases from J, the junction contained 15 bases not matched to a gene. The CDR3 loop spans 18 amino acids. The CDR3 DNA is TGTGCCAGCAGTCCCGTCCTCCCGACTAGCGGGAGTCCGGAGACCCAGTACTTC. Residues: CASSPVLPTSGSPETQYF.

Ten or more counts support this clonotype. This chain connects TRBV4-2 to TRBJ2-7; 9 nucleotides match TRBD1. There are 14 residues in the CDR3. The germline CDR1 and CDR2 sequences are LGHNA and YNFKEQ. With 3 bases clipped from V and 2 bases from J, the junction kept 2 bases outside the gene matches. The CDR3 DNA sequence: TGTGCCAGCAGCCAGGGACAGGGAACCTACGAGCAGTACTTC. Protein product: CASSQGQGTYEQYF.

This clonotype was observed a handful of times. The chain has TRBV12-3 or TRBV12-4 and TRBJ1-3; D may be TRBD1 (6 bases). This CDR3 is 15 amino acids long. Deletions cut 7 bases from V and 7 bases from J, with 20 bases between. CDR3 sequence: CASKLGGGSFNTIYF. The CDR3 nucleotides are TGTGCCAGCAAACTGGGAGGGGGATCATTCAACACCATATATTTT.

The V gene is TRBV4-3, the J gene TRBJ2-3; 9 bases map to TRBD1. The CDR3 is 17 residues long. V trimming: 3 bases; J trimming: 2 bases; junction bases outside the gene matches: 9. The germline CDR1 and CDR2 sequences are LGHNA and YSLEER. CDR3 DNA sequence: TGCGCCAGCAGCCAGTACTGGGGGACAGGGTCCACAGATACGCAGTATTTT. It yields the protein CASSQYWGTGSTDTQYF.

This clonotype has only a few counts. The rearrangement links TRBV9 to TRBJ2-5; D is unresolved. This CDR3 spans 15 amino acids. V was trimmed by 0 bases and J by 5 bases, leaving 14 bases between them. CDR1 and CDR2 from the germline V gene are SGDLS and YYNGEE. Here the CDR3 reads CASSVEATGFETQYF. The CDR3 DNA is TGTGCCAGCAGCGTAGAGGCCACCGGTTTCGAGACCCAGTACTTC.